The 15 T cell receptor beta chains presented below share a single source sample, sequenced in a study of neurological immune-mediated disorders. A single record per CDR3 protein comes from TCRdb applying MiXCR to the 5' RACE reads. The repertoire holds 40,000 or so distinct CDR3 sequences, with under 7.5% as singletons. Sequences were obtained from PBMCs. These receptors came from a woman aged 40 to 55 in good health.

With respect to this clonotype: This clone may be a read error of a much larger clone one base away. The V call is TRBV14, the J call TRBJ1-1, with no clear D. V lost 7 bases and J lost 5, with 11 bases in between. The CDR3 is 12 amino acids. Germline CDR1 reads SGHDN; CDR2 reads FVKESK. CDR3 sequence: CASIHLGTEAFF. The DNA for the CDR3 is TGTGCCAGCATCCACTTAGGGACTGAAGCTTTCTTT.

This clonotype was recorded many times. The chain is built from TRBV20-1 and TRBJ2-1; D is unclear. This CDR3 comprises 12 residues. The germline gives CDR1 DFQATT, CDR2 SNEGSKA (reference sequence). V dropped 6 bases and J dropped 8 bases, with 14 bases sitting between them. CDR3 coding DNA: TGCAGTGCCCCAGACCTCCTCTATGAGCAGTTCTTC. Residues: CSAPDLLYEQFF.

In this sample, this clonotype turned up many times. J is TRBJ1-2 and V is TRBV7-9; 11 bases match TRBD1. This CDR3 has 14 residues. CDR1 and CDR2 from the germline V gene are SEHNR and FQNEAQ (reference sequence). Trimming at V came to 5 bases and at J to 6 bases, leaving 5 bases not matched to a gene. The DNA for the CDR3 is TGTGCCAGCAGCAGGGGACAGGGGGACAATGGCTACACCTTC. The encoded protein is CASSRGQGDNGYTF.

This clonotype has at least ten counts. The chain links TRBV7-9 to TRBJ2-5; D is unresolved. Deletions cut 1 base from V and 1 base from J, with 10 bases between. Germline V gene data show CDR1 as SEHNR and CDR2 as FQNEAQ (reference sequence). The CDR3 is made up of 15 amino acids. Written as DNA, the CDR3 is TGTGCCAGCAGCTTAGATCCTAAAGCCCAAGAGACCCAGTACTTC. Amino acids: CASSLDPKAQETQYF.

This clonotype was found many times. The CDR3 bases are TGTGCCAGCATCGCTCCGGGACTAGGTAACAATGAGCAGTTCTTC. It encodes CASIAPGLGNNEQFF. J is TRBJ2-1 and V is TRBV7-8, with TRBD2 identical over 8 bases. Germline V gene sequence: CDR1 SGHVS, CDR2 FQNEAQ. This CDR3 comprises 15 residues. With V trimmed by 7 bases and J by 5 bases, 10 bases remained unmatched.

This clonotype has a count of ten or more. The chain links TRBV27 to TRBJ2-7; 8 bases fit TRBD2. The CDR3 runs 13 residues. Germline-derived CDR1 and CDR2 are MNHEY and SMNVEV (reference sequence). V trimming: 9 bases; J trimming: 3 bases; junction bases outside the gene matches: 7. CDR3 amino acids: CASKAGDRYEQYF. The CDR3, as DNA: TGTGCCAGTAAAGCGGGAGATCGCTACGAGCAGTACTTC.

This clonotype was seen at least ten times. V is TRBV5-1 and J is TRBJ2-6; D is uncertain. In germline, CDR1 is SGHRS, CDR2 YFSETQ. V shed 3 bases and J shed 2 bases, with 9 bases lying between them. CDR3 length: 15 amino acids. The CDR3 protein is CASSSGHTGANVLTF. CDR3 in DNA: TGCGCCAGCAGCTCCGGTCACACTGGGGCCAACGTCCTGACTTTC.

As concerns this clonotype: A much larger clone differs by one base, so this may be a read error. CDR3 loop: CVTSRSGGRSTEAFF. The CDR3 bases are TGTGTCACCAGCAGATCTGGGGGCCGTTCCACTGAAGCTTTCTTT. The V and J genes are TRBV15 and TRBJ1-1, with D possibly being TRBD1 (6 bases). The CDR3 extends over 15 amino acids. Looked up from germline, CDR1 is LNHNV and CDR2 is YYDKDF (reference sequence).

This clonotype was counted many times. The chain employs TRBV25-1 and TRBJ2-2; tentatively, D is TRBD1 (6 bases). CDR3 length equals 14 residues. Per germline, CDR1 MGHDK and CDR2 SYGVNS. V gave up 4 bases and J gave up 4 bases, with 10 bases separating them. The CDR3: CASSGLQGTGELFF. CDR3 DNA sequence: TGTGCCAGCAGTGGGCTACAGGGCACCGGGGAGCTGTTTTTT.

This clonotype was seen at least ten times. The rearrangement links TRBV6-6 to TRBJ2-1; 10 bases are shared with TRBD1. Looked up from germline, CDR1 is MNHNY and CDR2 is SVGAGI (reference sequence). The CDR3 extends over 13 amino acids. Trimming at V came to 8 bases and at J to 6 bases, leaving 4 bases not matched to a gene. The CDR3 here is CASLGQGVNEQFF. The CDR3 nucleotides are TGTGCCAGCCTAGGACAGGGGGTCAATGAGCAGTTCTTC.

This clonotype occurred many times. CDR3 region: CASSPRDFMNTEAFF. The CDR3 region has the DNA TGCGCCAGCAGCCCCCGGGACTTCATGAACACTGAAGCTTTCTTT. The rearrangement uses TRBV5-1 and TRBJ1-1, with D maybe TRBD1 (5 bases). CDR3 size: 15 residues. The germline CDR1 and CDR2 sequences are SGHRS and YFSETQ. The V gene lost 4 bases and the J gene lost 0 bases, with 13 bases spanning the gap.

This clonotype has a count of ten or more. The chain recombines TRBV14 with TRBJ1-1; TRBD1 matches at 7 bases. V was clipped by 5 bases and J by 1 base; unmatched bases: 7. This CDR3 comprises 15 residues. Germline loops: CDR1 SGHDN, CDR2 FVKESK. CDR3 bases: TGTGCCAGCAGCAGCAGACAGGGATCGAACACTGAAGCTTTCTTT. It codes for CASSSRQGSNTEAFF.

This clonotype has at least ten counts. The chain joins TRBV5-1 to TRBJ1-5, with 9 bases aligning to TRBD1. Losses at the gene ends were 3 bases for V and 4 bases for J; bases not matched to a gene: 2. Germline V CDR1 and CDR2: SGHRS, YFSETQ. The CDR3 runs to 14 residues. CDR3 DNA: TGCGCCAGCAGCTCTGGACAGGGGAATCAGCCCCAGCATTTT. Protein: CASSSGQGNQPQHF.

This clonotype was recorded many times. DNA for the CDR3: TGTGCCACCAGCAGGCCGCGGACAGGACTTAATTTGGCCCAGCATTTT. Its protein is CATSRPRTGLNLAQHF. V is TRBV15 and J is TRBJ1-5; 7 bases match TRBD1. In germline, CDR1 is LNHNV, CDR2 YYDKDF (reference sequence). The V segment lost 3 bases and the J segment 11 bases; nucleotides outside the gene matches: 16. The CDR3 is 16 residues long.

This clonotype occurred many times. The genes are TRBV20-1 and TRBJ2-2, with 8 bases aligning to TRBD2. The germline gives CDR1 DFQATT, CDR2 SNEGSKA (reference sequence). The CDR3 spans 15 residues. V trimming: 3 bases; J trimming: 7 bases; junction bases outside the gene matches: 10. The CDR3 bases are TGCAGTGCTAGGGGGACTAGAGGAGACATCGGGGAGCTGTTTTTT. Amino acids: CSARGTRGDIGELFF.